Each of the 12 T cell receptor beta chains below was sequenced from the same sample in a study of human T cells and chemical hapten exposure. TCRdb re-derived calls from the 5' RACE reads in MiXCR, one entry per CDR3 protein. The sample lists 65,000 to 95,000 distinct CDR3 sequences, more than 7.5% occurring once. Unseparated into fractions, whole blood served as the source from which total RNA was extracted. These receptors all come from a male donor in good health.

This clonotype occurred a few times. The chain carries TRBV20-1 and TRBJ2-2; possibly TRBD2 for D (6 bases). CDR3 length: 13 residues. The ends were cut back, 3 bases at V and 4 bases at J, with 9 bases in the middle. The germline V gene has CDR1 DFQATT and CDR2 SNEGSKA (reference sequence). The CDR3 DNA sequence: TGCAGTGCTAGTCAAGCGGGCACCGGGGAGCTGTTTTTT. It specifies CSASQAGTGELFF.

This clonotype was seen at least ten times. The chain uses TRBV7-9 and TRBJ2-2; no reliable D call. Trimming shortened V by 7 bases and J by 3 bases, and 6 bases separated the two germline ends. CDR1 and CDR2 (germline): SEHNR, FQNEAQ (reference sequence). The CDR3 consists of 12 residues. The CDR3 bases are TGTGCCAGCACCGAGGACACCGGGGAGCTGTTTTTT. It codes for CASTEDTGELFF.

Many counts were recorded for this clonotype. The chain is built from TRBV20-1 and TRBJ2-1; D possibly corresponds to TRBD2 (5 bases). Germline V gives CDR1 DFQATT, CDR2 SNEGSKA (reference sequence). V was cut by 3 bases and J by 9 bases, with 27 bases left in between. The CDR3 consists of 17 residues. The CDR3 coding sequence is TGCAGTGCTAGGGCCCTGATGCGGGCGGCTGCCTCTGGTGAGCAGTTCTTC. It is translated as CSARALMRAAASGEQFF.

This clonotype was detected ten times or more. V usage is TRBV3-1 and J usage is TRBJ1-1; D call uncertain. Deletions cut 4 bases from V and 7 bases from J, with 16 bases between. The CDR3 extends over 14 amino acids. Germline lookup yields CDR1 LGHDT and CDR2 YNNKEL (reference sequence). The CDR3 sequence: CASSPAAGKGEAFF. The CDR3 DNA is TGTGCCAGCAGCCCCGCCGCCGGGAAGGGTGAAGCTTTCTTT.

The chain couples TRBV10-3 to TRBJ2-3; D uncertain. V gave up 2 bases and J gave up 0 bases, with 3 bases separating them. The CDR3 totals 13 residues. The germline gives CDR1 ENHRY, CDR2 SYGVKD. The CDR3 nucleotides are TGTGCCATCAGTGAGCGCAGCACAGATACGCAGTATTTT. Translated, it gives CAISERSTDTQYF.

CDR3 sequence reads: CASSSDSRDRVIKTSGANVLTF. DNA of the CDR3: TGTGCCAGCAGCTCAGATTCCCGGGACAGAGTTATCAAGACCTCTGGGGCCAACGTCCTGACTTTC. The genes are TRBV7-8 and TRBJ2-6; 7 bases are shared with TRBD1. CDR1 is SGHVS and CDR2 is FQNEAQ in the germline V gene. The CDR3 loop spans 22 amino acids. J was trimmed by 0 bases and V by 4 bases; bases with no gene match: 21.

The chain carries TRBV4-1 and TRBJ2-7; D might be TRBD1 (6 bases). In germline, CDR1 is MGHRA, CDR2 YSYEKL. V lost 1 base and J lost 4, with 11 bases in between. The CDR3 spans 14 residues. CDR3 DNA sequence: TGCGCCAGCAGCCAAGGGACAGACTCGTACGAGCAGTACTTC. Translating it yields CASSQGTDSYEQYF.

This clonotype showed up just a few times. CDR3 bases: TGTGCCAGCAGCGTTAGCGGGGGGGCAGGGGAGCAGTACTTC. Protein: CASSVSGGAGEQYF. The chain uses TRBV9 and TRBJ2-7; TRBD2 matches at 11 bases. The CDR3 spans 14 residues. After removal of 2 bases from V and 7 bases from J, the junction contained 5 bases not matched to a gene. Germline assignment: CDR1 SGDLS and CDR2 YYNGEE.

This clonotype was picked up many times. The J gene is TRBJ2-6, the V gene TRBV10-3; 9 bases match TRBD1. Trimming cost V 10 bases and J 0 bases; bases outside gene matches: 7. The germline V gene has CDR1 ENHRY and CDR2 SYGVKD. This CDR3 has 16 amino acids. The CDR3 DNA reads TGTGCCAGCACGGGACAGGGCTTCTCTGGGGCCAACGTCCTGACTTTC. As protein: CASTGQGFSGANVLTF.

The gene calls are TRBV7-2 and TRBJ2-7; D is undetermined. Between the trimmed V and J ends, which lost 2 bases and 9 bases, there was a span of 11 bases. The CDR3 consists of 12 residues. The germline gives CDR1 SGHTA, CDR2 FQGNSA. CDR3 coding DNA: TGTGCCAGCAGCTTAAAAAGTCGAGGGCAGTACTTC. This gives the protein CASSLKSRGQYF.

The chain links TRBV29-1 to TRBJ2-5; TRBD1 or TRBD2 may be the D gene (6 bases each). Germline lookup yields CDR1 SQVTM and CDR2 ANQGSEA. This CDR3 contains 14 residues. Trimming removed 2 bases at V and 4 bases at J, with 14 bases between. The CDR3 DNA reads as TGCAGCGTTGAATACAGGGTGGGGGGAGAGACCCAGTACTTC. Translation gives CSVEYRVGGETQYF. Filled out from reference TRBV29-1 and TRBJ2-5, the complete variable domain reads SAVISQKPSRDICQRGTSLTIQCQVDSQVTMMFWYRQQPGQSLTLIATANQGSEATYESGFVIDKFPISRPNLTFSTLTVSNMSPEDSSIYLCSVEYRVGGETQYFGPGTRLLVL.

This clonotype showed up many times. The CDR3 DNA reads as TGTGCCAGCAGTTACTCGAGGCGACGGGGACTAGCGGGAGGTGAGCAGTTCTTC. It encodes CASSYSRRRGLAGGEQFF. The rearrangement uses TRBV6-5 and TRBJ2-1, with TRBD2 matching 15 bases. Unmatched junction bases numbered 9, after V lost 0 bases and J lost 9 bases. Germline V gene sequence: CDR1 MNHEY, CDR2 SVGAGI. The CDR3 runs 18 residues.